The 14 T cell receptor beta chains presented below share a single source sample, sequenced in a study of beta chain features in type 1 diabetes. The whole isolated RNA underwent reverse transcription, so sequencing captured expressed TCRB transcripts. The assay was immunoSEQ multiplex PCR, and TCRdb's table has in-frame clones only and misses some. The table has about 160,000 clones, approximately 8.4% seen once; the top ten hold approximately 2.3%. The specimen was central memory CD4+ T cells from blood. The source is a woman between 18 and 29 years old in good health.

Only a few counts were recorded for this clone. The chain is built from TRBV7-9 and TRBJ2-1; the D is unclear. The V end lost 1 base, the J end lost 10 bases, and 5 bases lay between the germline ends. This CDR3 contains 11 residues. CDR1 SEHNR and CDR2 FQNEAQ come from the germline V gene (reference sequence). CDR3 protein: CASSLDTEQFF. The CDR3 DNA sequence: TGTGCCAGCAGCTTAGACACGGAGCAGTTCTTC.

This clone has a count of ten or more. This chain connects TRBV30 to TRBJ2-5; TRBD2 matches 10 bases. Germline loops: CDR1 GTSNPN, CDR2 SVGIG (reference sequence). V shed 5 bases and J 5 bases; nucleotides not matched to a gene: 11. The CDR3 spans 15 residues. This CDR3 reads CAWGGLALGGETQYF. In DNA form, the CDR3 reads TGTGCCTGGGGGGGACTAGCGTTAGGAGGGGAGACCCAGTACTTC.

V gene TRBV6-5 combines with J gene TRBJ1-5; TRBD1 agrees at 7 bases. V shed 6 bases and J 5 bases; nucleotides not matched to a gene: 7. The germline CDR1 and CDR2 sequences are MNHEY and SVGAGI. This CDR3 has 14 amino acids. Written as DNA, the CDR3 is TGTGCCAGCAGCCCGGGGGACAGTTATCAGCCCCAGCATTTT. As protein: CASSPGDSYQPQHF.

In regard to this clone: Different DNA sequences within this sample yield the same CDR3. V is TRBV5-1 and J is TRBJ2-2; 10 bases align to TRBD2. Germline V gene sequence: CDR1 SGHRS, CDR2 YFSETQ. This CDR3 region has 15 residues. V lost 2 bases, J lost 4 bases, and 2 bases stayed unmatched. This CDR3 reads CASSFSGGATGELFF. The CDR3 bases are TGCGCCAGCAGCTTCAGCGGGGGGGCCACCGGGGAGCTGTTTTTT.

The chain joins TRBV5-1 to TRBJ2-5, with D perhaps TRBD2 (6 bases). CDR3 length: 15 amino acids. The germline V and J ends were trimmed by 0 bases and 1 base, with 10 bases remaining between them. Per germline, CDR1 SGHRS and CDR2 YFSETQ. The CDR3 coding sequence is TGCGCCAGCAGCTTGGCCGCGGGGACCCAAGAGACCCAGTACTTC. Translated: CASSLAAGTQETQYF.

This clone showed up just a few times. The CDR3 region has the DNA TGCAGTGCTAGAGCGGTGTATGAGCAGTTCTTC. It yields the protein CSARAVYEQFF. This chain joins TRBV20-1 and TRBJ2-1; D is undetermined. The ends were cut back, 1 base at V and 8 bases at J, with 6 bases in the middle. There are 11 residues in the CDR3. The germline V gene encodes CDR1 DFQATT and CDR2 SNEGSKA (reference sequence).

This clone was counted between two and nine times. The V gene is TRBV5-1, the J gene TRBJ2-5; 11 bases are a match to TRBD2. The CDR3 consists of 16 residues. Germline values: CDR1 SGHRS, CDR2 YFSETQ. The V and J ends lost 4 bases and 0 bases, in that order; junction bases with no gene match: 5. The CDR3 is CASSPGTSGHQETQYF. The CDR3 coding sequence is TGCGCCAGCAGCCCAGGGACTAGCGGCCACCAAGAGACCCAGTACTTC.

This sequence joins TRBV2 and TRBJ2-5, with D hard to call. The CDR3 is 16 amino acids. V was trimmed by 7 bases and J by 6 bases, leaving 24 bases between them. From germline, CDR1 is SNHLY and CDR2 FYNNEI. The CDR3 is CASTQNRNSRGKTQYF. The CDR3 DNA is TGTGCCAGCACTCAAAACAGAAACAGCCGTGGAAAGACCCAGTACTTC.

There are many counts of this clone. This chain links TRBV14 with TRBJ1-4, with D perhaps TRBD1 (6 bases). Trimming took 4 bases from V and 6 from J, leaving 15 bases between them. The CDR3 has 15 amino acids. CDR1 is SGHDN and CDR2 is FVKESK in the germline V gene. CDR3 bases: TGTGCCAGCAGCCCTTGGACAGCTGGGGATGAAAAACTGTTTTTT. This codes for CASSPWTAGDEKLFF.

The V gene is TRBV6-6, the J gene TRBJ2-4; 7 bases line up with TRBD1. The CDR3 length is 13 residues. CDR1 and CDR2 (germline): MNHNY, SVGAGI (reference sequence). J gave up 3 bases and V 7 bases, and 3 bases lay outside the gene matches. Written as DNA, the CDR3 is TGTGCCAGCAATACAGGGGACAAAAACATTCAGTACTTC. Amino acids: CASNTGDKNIQYF.

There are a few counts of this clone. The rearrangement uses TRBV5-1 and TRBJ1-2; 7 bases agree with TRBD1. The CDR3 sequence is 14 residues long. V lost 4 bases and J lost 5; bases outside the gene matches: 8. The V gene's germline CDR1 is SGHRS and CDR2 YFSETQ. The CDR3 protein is CASSGGTATYGYTF. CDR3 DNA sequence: TGCGCCAGCAGCGGAGGGACAGCTACTTATGGCTACACCTTC. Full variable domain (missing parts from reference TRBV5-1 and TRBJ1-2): KAGVTQTPRYLIKTRGQQVTLSCSPISGHRSVSWYQQTPGQGLQFLFEYFSETQRNKGNFPGRFSGRQFSNSRSEMNVSTLELGDSALYLCASSGGTATYGYTFGSGTRLTVV.

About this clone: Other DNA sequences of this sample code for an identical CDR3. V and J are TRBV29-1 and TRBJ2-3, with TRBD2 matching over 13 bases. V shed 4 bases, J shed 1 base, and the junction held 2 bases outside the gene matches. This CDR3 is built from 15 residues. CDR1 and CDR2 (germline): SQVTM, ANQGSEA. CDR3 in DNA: TGCAGCGTTGTCGGGACTAGCGGGGGCACAGATACGCAGTATTTT. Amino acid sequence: CSVVGTSGGTDTQYF.

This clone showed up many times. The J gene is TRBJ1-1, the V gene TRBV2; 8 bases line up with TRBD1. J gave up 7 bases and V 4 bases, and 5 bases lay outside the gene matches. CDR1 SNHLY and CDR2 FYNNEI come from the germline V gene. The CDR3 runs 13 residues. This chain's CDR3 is CASSGQGRIEAFF. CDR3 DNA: TGTGCCAGCAGTGGACAGGGGAGGATTGAAGCTTTCTTT.

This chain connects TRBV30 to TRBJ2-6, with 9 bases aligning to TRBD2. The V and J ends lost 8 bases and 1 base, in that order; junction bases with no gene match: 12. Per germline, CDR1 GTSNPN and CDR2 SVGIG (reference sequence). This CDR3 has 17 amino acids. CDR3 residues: CAGSLAGGVSGANVLTF. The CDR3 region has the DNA TGTGCCGGCTCCCTGGCGGGAGGGGTATCTGGGGCCAACGTCCTGACTTTC. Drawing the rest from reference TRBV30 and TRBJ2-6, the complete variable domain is SQTIHQWPATLVQPVGSPLSLECTVEGTSNPNLYWYRQAAGRGLQLLFYSVGIGQISSEVPQNLSASRPQDRQFILSSKKLLLSDSGFYLCAGSLAGGVSGANVLTFGAGSRLTVL.